This TCR beta chain derives from a study of CD8 T cells in ankylosing spondylitis (dated by TCRdb to between 2016 and 2019). Turning to the overall study: The study profiled T cell receptor beta repertoires in healthy donors and ankylosing spondylitis patients to find disease-linked TCR variants. Peripheral blood was sampled, and synovial fluid was also collected from ankylosing spondylitis patients. The full study cohort was made up of approximately 24 ankylosing spondylitis patients and roughly 100 healthy donors. Overall study results and their limits: The disease-linked clones had a CD8+ phenotype and were found at relatively low frequencies in peripheral blood. According to the report, matched synovial fluid samples from ankylosing spondylitis patients were significantly enriched for the disease-linked clones. A TCR beta motif of about 8 highly homologous amino acid variants appeared characteristic of blood from ankylosing spondylitis patients. Some motif variants were previously reported in synovial fluid and blood of reactive arthritis patients, suggesting common disease-initiation mechanisms.

In its sample, this clonotype was seen many times. This receptor's antigen is unknown. No base-level quality is on record; no much larger clone is a single base apart. For sequencing, an Illumina HiSeq 2500 was employed. Quantitative 5'-RACE with molecular barcodes was used to prepare TCR beta libraries. Turning to the authors' computational methods: Disease-linked TCR variants were identified with a new computational method built on a probabilistic model of VDJ rearrangement. TCRdb reprocessing: public reads trimmed at Q25 with fastp, clones called with MiXCR, in-frame beta chains kept. Here each entry gathers all rows of one CDR3 protein and keeps the most common genes and DNA. These V and J calls originate from TCRdb's pipeline instead of the authors' own analysis. The sample yields 200,000 to 250,000 distinct CDR3 sequences; roughly 25% were counted once. The ten largest clones add up to about 7% of the sample.

The germline V gene sets CDR1 to MGHDK and CDR2 to SYGVNS. Including the terminal cysteine and phenylalanine, the CDR3 comprises 13 residues. Only the CDR3 DNA is retained, 39 bases long and in frame from the first base. V gives up 6 bases and J gives up 2 bases, and the segment between their germline ends measures 11 bases. The rearranged segments are TRBV25-1 and TRBJ2-7, with the identity of the D gene unclear. The TCR was taken from a male donor with ankylosing spondylitis or in good health (not recorded which). Sequenced material: blood, either unsorted or a sorted T cell fraction (not recorded which). The DNA sequence is TGTGCCAGCAGCCGCGTACAAACCTACGAGCAGTACTTC. This translates into CASSRVQTYEQYF.